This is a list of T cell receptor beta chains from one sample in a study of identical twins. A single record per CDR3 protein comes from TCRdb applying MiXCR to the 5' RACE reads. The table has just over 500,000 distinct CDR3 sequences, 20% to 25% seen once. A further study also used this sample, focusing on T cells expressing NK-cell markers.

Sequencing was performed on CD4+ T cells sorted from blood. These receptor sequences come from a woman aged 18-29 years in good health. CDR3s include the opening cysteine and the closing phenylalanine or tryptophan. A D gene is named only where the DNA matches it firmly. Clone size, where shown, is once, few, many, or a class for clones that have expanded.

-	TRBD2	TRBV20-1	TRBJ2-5	TGCAGTGCTAGAGGGGCTAGCGGGGGGGAAGTCTTACAAGAGACCCAGTACTTC	CSARGASGGEVLQETQYF
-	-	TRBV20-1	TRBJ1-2	TGCAGTGCTAGCCACCGGACATCAGGCTACACCTTC	CSASHRTSGYTF
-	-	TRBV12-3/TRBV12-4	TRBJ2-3	TGTGCCAGCAGTTTCTATAGCACCAGCACAGATACGCAGTATTTT	CASSFYSTSTDTQYF
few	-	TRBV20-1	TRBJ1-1	TGCAGTGTCTCAGTCAGCGGGGGCACTGAAGCTTTCTTT	CSVSVSGGTEAFF
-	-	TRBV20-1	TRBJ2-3	TGCAGTGCAAACGGAGGCGGAGGCACAGATACGCAGTATTTT	CSANGGGGTDTQYF
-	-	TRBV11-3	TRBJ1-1	TGTGCCAGCAGCTTAGTGGCGGAGGCCGTAGCTTTCTTT	CASSLVAEAVAFF
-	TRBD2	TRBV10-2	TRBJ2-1	TGCGCCAGCAGTCTACGAGGTAGCGGGGGTAACAATGAGCAGTTCTTC	CASSLRGSGGNNEQFF
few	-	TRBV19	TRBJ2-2	TGTGCCAGTAGTATCCGGGCCCAAGACGCCGGGGAGCTGTTTTTT	CASSIRAQDAGELFF
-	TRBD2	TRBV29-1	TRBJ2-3	TGCAGCGTTGATGGACTAGGGACAGATACGCAGTATTTT	CSVDGLGTDTQYF
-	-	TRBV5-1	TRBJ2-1	TGCGCCAGCAGCTTGACGGGACTCACCTCAAATGAGCAGTTCTTC	CASSLTGLTSNEQFF
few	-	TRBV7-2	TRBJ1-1	TGTGCCAGCAGCTTAAAGAGGGGTGAAGCTTTCTTT	CASSLKRGEAFF
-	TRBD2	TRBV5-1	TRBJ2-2	TGCGCCAGCAGCCTCGGACTAGCGGGAGGAAGTGTCGGGGAGCTGTTTTTT	CASSLGLAGGSVGELFF
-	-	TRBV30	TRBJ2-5	TGTGCCTGGTGGAGATACGGAGAGACGGAGACCCAGTACTTC	CAWWRYGETETQYF
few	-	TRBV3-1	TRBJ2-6	TGTGCCAGCAGCCGATGGGGAGCCGGGGCCAACGTCCTGACTTTC	CASSRWGAGANVLTF
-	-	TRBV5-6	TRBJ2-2	TGTGCCAGCAGCTTGCCAGGCACCGGGGAGCTGTTTTTT	CASSLPGTGELFF
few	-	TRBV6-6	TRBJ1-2	TGTGCCAGCACCGGGGGGGATGGCTACACCTTC	CASTGGDGYTF
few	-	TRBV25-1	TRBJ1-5	TGTGCCAGTAGAGCAGGGGATAGCAATCAGCCCCAGCATTTT	CASRAGDSNQPQHF
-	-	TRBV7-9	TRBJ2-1	TGTGCCAGCAGCTTAAGGGTGCTGGCCTACAATGAGCAGTTCTTC	CASSLRVLAYNEQFF
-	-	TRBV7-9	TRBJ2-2	TGTGCCAGCAGAGACGACAGCGGTAGAATTACCGGGGAGCTGTTTTTT	CASRDDSGRITGELFF
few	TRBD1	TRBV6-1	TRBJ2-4	TGTGCCAGCAACTACAGGGGAGCGCTAGCCAAAAACATTCAGTACTTC	CASNYRGALAKNIQYF
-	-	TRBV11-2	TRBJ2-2	TGTGCCAGCTCCCTCATAAGGGGGAGGGCCGGGGAGCTGTTTTTT	CASSLIRGRAGELFF
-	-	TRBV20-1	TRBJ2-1	TGCAGTGCTAAGAAGCCCAGAGACCCCAATGAGCAGTTCTTC	CSAKKPRDPNEQFF
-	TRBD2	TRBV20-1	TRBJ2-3	TGCAGTGCATCCGGGACTAGCGGGAGGGCCACGCAGTATTTT	CSASGTSGRATQYF
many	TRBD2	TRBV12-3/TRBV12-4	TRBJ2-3	TGTGCCAGTCGACGGGGGGGATCCACAGATACGCAGTATTTT	CASRRGGSTDTQYF
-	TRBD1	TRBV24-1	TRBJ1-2	TGTGCCACCAGTGATCCGGACGGGACAGCTTCTAACTATGGCTACACCTTC	CATSDPDGTASNYGYTF
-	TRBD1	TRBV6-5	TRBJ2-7	TGTGCCAGCAGTTACGGCGTCCACAGGGGGATGGAGCAGTACTTC	CASSYGVHRGMEQYF
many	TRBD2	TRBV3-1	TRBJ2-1	TGTGCCAGCAGCCACGCCGGGACTAGCGGGGGTAATGAGCAGTTCTTC	CASSHAGTSGGNEQFF
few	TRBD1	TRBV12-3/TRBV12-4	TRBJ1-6	TGTGCCAGCAGGGACAGGGTGGGTTCACCCCTCCACTTT	CASRDRVGSPLHF
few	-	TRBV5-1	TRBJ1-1	TGCGCCAGCTCCGGAAGAGGGGTGGGAGGGAACACTGAAGCTTTCTTT	CASSGRGVGGNTEAFF